The TCR beta chain described here comes from a study of OX40 agonist ivuxolimab in advanced cancers. For the study at large: Dose-escalation patients suffered from hepatocellular carcinoma, melanoma, renal cell or head and neck cancer.

General observations from the study: At 0.1 to 3.0 mg/kg, clonal expansion of CD4+ and CD8+ blood T cells had occurred by week 6.

Measured with immunoSEQ multiplex PCR; TCRdb has only the in-frame clones, and not every one. The sample includes over 150,000 clones, approximately 94% seen only once; the top ten take about 0.31%. In regard to this clone: Its antigen is not identified.

The sample in question was CD4+ or CD8+ T cells sorted from blood, obtained in a trial of the OX40 agonist ivuxolimab. The clonotype originates from an adult with an advanced solid tumor such as melanoma, head and neck, liver or kidney cancer.

The CDR3 DNA reads TGTGCCTGGAGTGCCTACCTCTCCTACGAGCAGTACTTC. The encoded protein is CAWSAYLSYEQYF. The chain uses TRBV30 and TRBJ2-7; D ambiguous. Germline assignment: CDR1 GTSNPN and CDR2 SVGIG (reference sequence). This CDR3 comprises 13 residues. Trimming stripped 1 base from V and 0 bases from J, with 7 bases between.